Listed here are 4 T cell receptor beta chains from one sample, sequenced in a study of cytomegalovirus exposure and HLA in healthy donors. The protocol was immunoSEQ multiplex PCR, while the TCRdb copy is restricted to in-frame clones and leaves out a portion. The data contain roughly 70,000 clones, 95% to 97% of them singletons. The sequenced sample was PBMCs. These receptors came from a woman younger than 30 in good health and CMV-seropositive.

This rearrangement joins TRBV19 to TRBJ1-1; 8 bases map to TRBD1. The germline gives CDR1 LNHDA, CDR2 SQIVND (reference sequence). This CDR3 has 14 residues. The V gene end was trimmed by 9 bases and the J gene end by 3 bases; junction bases not matched to a gene: 9. This chain's CDR3 is CASNPQGAYTEAFF. Here the CDR3 DNA reads TGTGCCAGCAATCCCCAGGGGGCCTACACTGAAGCTTTCTTT.

The V and J genes are TRBV9 and TRBJ2-5, with 10 bases that match TRBD2. The germline V gene encodes CDR1 SGDLS and CDR2 YYNGEE. The CDR3 covers 15 residues. With 0 bases clipped from V and 1 base from J, the junction kept 0 bases outside the gene matches. The CDR3 nucleotides are TGTGCCAGCAGCGTAGGGACTAGCGGCCAAGAGACCCAGTACTTC. Encoded protein: CASSVGTSGQETQYF.

The V call is TRBV27, the J call TRBJ2-3; TRBD1 matches 7 bases. Germline V CDR1 and CDR2: MNHEY, SMNVEV (reference sequence). Trimming at V came to 2 bases and at J to 6 bases, leaving 14 bases not matched to a gene. CDR3 length equals 17 residues. CDR3 sequence (DNA): TGTGCCAGCAGTTTAAGCGGATACAGGGGTGGGGAGGATACGCAGTATTTT. Amino acids: CASSLSGYRGGEDTQYF.

The chain uses TRBV27 and TRBJ2-7; 7 positions match TRBD1. The CDR3 covers 12 residues. After removal of 5 bases from V and 5 bases from J, the junction contained 3 bases not matched to a gene. Germline assignment: CDR1 MNHEY and CDR2 SMNVEV (reference sequence). As DNA, the CDR3 is TGTGCCAGCAGTATACAGGGGAACGAGCAGTACTTC. This translates into CASSIQGNEQYF.